The clone carrying this TCR beta chain came up many times. Its antigen remains unknown. The sample belongs to a study of T-cell reconstitution after alpha-beta-depleted transplantation in children. Study-wide results and caveats: Surviving recipient T cells and thymic progenitors accounted for the high day-60 TCRbeta diversity observed in some patients. At the one-year point after transplant, T-cell counts and TCRbeta diversity were found to come mostly from T cells that had been newly produced. Several hundred expanded graft clones reportedly gave rise to the alpha-beta T cells present about two months after transplant.

V shed 8 bases and J 3 bases; nucleotides not matched to a gene: 10. Germline-derived CDR1 and CDR2 are MNHEY and SVGAGI. The CDR3 has 15 amino acids. Unique molecular identifiers were used to barcode this TCRbeta library. TCRdb reprocessed the PCR reads via MiXCR and lists one record per CDR3 protein. The repertoire has around 700,000 distinct CDR3 sequences, roughly 13% of them found once; the top ten carry roughly 0.77%. The starting material was PBMCs, obtained before TCRalphabeta/CD19-depleted stem cell transplant. The source of this sequence is a girl between 2 and 10 years old with congenital amegakaryocytic thrombocytopenia, due to receive a stem cell transplant. This rearrangement joins TRBV6-5 to TRBJ2-1, with 7 bases lining up with TRBD2. The CDR3 here is CASGYPSGIYNEQFF. The CDR3 DNA follows: TGTGCCAGCGGATACCCAAGCGGGATCTACAATGAGCAGTTCTTC.